A single sample is the source of the 2 T cell receptor beta chains below, sequenced in a study of T cells in Graves' hyperthyroidism and ophthalmopathy. From RNA transcripts, TCR beta CDR3 regions were amplified. The HTBI primer set drove a first-round RT-PCR of the TCR CDR3. TCRdb re-derived calls from the multiplex PCR reads in MiXCR, one entry per CDR3 protein. The table lists around 600,000 distinct CDR3 sequences, over 12% of them singletons. Material: blood. The receptors were gathered from a woman younger than 35 with Graves' ophthalmopathy.

V gene TRBV20-1 combines with J gene TRBJ1-2; TRBD1 matches 9 bases. Unmatched junction bases numbered 6, after V lost 4 bases and J lost 0 bases. Germline loops: CDR1 DFQATT, CDR2 SNEGSKA (reference sequence). The CDR3 consists of 15 residues. The CDR3 region has the DNA TGCAGTGCTACCCACCGACAGGGGGCTAACTATGGCTACACCTTC. Its protein is CSATHRQGANYGYTF.

The V call is TRBV6-2 or TRBV6-3, the J call TRBJ1-2; 7 bases match TRBD1. The CDR3 loop spans 15 amino acids. V shed 2 bases, J shed 3 bases, and the junction held 6 bases outside the gene matches. CDR1 is MNHEY, CDR2 SVGEGT, per germline. Here the CDR3 reads CASSYPGQRDYGYTF. CDR3 coding DNA: TGTGCCAGCAGTTACCCGGGACAGCGGGACTATGGCTACACCTTC.